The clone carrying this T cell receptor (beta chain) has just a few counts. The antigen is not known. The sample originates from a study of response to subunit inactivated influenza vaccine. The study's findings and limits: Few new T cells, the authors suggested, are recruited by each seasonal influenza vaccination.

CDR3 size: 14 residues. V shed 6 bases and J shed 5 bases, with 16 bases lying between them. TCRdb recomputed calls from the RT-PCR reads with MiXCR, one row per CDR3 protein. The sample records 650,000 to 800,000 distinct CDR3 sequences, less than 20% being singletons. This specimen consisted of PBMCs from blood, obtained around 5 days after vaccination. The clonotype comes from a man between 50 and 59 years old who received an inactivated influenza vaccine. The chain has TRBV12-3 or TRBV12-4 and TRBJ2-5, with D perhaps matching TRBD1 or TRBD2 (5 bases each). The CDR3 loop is CASRSGTRGETQYF. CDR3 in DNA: TGTGCCAGCAGGTCCGGGACCCGGGGCGAGACCCAGTACTTC.